The next 6 T cell receptor beta chains were all read from a single sample in a study of blood T cell repertoires in COVID-19. The assay was immunoSEQ multiplex PCR, and TCRdb's table has in-frame clones only and misses some. Found here are around 190,000 clones, 84% of them singletons; the top ten hold around 2.9%. Sequenced: PBMCs or T cells enriched from blood (not recorded which). The source is a woman aged 30 to 39 who had been exposed to COVID-19.

The V gene is TRBV7-9, the J gene TRBJ1-5; TRBD1 matches at 9 bases. Germline V gene lookup returns CDR1 SEHNR and CDR2 FQNEAQ (reference sequence). V shed 2 bases and J 2 bases; nucleotides not matched to a gene: 10. The CDR3 loop spans 18 amino acids. The CDR3 nucleotides read TGTGCCAGCAGCTTATCTCGGGGACAGGGTTCGGGCAATCAGCCCCAGCATTTT. Residues: CASSLSRGQGSGNQPQHF.

The chain joins TRBV6-2 or TRBV6-3 to TRBJ2-5; D unclear. This CDR3 is 10 amino acids long. V shed 5 bases and J shed 5 bases, with 3 bases lying between them. Germline CDR1 and CDR2: MNHEY and SVGEGT. CDR3 in amino acids: CASSRETQYF. The CDR3 nucleotides read TGTGCCAGCAGTCGGGAGACCCAGTACTTC.

The chain links TRBV6-6 to TRBJ2-7; 8 bases agree with TRBD2. In germline, CDR1 is MNHNY, CDR2 SVGAGI (reference sequence). Trimming removed 7 bases from V and 0 bases from J; junction bases left unmatched: 8. CDR3 length: 15 amino acids. This CDR3 reads CASTLSGGSSYEQYF. The CDR3 DNA is TGTGCCAGCACCCTGAGCGGGGGAAGCTCCTACGAGCAGTACTTC.

This clone was observed a handful of times. The chain employs TRBV3-1 (or the pseudogene TRBV3-2) and TRBJ1-4; perhaps TRBD1 as D (6 bases). CDR3 length: 16 residues. Trimming pared 0 bases from V and 10 bases from J, leaving 18 bases between. Germline loops: CDR1 LGHDT, CDR2 YNNKEL (reference sequence). The CDR3 reads CASSQDRPGVFAKLFF. DNA of the CDR3: TGTGCCAGCAGCCAAGACCGGCCAGGGGTGTTCGCAAAACTGTTTTTT.

The chain is built from TRBV24-1 and TRBJ1-1; D gene unclear. CDR1 KGHDR and CDR2 SFDVKD come from the germline V gene. The CDR3 extends over 15 amino acids. Trimming cost V 7 bases and J 1 base, with 15 bases left between them. In DNA form, the CDR3 reads TGTGCCACCAGCAGGAAAAAATCCTCGAACACTGAAGCTTTCTTT. Translating it yields CATSRKKSSNTEAFF.

The chain employs TRBV6-5 and TRBJ2-2; no reliable D call. There are 15 residues in the CDR3. Germline CDR1 is MNHEY and CDR2 is SVGAGI. Trimming stripped 0 bases from V and 2 bases from J, with 7 bases between. In DNA form, the CDR3 reads TGTGCCAGCAGTTACTCTGGCGGAAACACCGGGGAGCTGTTTTTT. Encoded protein: CASSYSGGNTGELFF.